This T cell receptor beta chain originates from a study of T cells expressing NK-cell markers (dated by TCRdb to the early 2020s). Looking at the study overall: Seven to nine donors provided sorted CD3+CD56+NKG2C+, CD3+CD56+NKG2C- and CD3+CD56-NKG2C+ T-cell subsets, whose TCR beta-chain repertoires were profiled. Among the eight sequenced donors, only one was HCMV-seronegative, while the other seven were HCMV-seropositive. Libraries were sequenced as 2 x 150 bp reads on Illumina HiSeq 2000/2500, MiSeq or NextSeq. Randomly selected healthy volunteers, three men and five women, were used as the eight sequenced donors. Paper-wide results and their limitations: Whether the expanded NKG2C-expressing T cell clones were specific for HCMV antigens remained unclear. In several donors, the dominant CD3+CD56+NKG2C+ clonotypes were found to rank among the top 10 CD8+ clonotypes and to make up about 1.0-7.0% of CD8+ T cells. Those dominant clonotypes were again the most abundant among CD3+CD56-NKG2C+ cells in a handful of donors, at roughly 25-60.1%.

About this clonotype itself: What this receptor recognizes is not known.

Via the germline V gene (reference sequence), CDR1 is SEHNR and CDR2 FQNEAQ. The cysteine opens and the phenylalanine closes a CDR3 of 15 amino acids. A DNA sequence was not provided. HCMV-specific IgG was detected in serum with a commercial ELISA kit to determine HCMV serostatus. Peripheral blood mononuclear cells were isolated from blood by Ficoll density gradient centrifugation. Instrument on record: Illumina HiSeq 2000. The TCR beta cDNA libraries were made using 5'RACE template switching, a step that added both a universal primer site and unique molecular identifiers. Priming for cDNA synthesis came from the TCR beta constant segment, and two successive PCR amplification steps followed. In the original analysis: MIGEC handled demultiplexing of the reads and grouping by UMI, while MiTCR was used to assemble and quantify clonotypes. Only TCR cDNA sequences supported by at least two reads were kept to exclude erroneous sequences. The tcR package was used for downstream repertoire analysis, and clonotypes were matched across fractions by CDR3 nucleotide sequence plus V segment. VDJmatch was used to annotate antigen specificity against VDJdb, with one amino acid substitution in CDR3 permitted. TCRdb reprocessed the public reads and reports one entry per CDR3 protein sequence, without DNA. The V and J calls reflect TCRdb's pipeline rather than the authors' work. The sample table records a few hundred thousand distinct CDR3 sequences. The ten largest clones represent roughly 3.5% of the sample.

The TCR originated in a man aged 18-30 years in good health. Donor details come from another sample of the same person, matched by shared clones. Sequenced sample: blood T cells: a sorted CD56 or NKG2C T cell subset, CD4+ or CD8+ T cells, or bulk PBMC T cells (not recorded which). The chain joins TRBV7-9 to TRBJ1-1; absent DNA, TCRdb's TRBD1 call cannot be checked. The CDR3 region has the sequence CASSFSPRTNTEAFF.